One sample yielded the 26 T cell receptor beta chains listed below, sequenced in a study of Siglec-9 on CD8 T cells in melanoma. Sequencing was performed with immunoSEQ multiplex PCR; in TCRdb, only in-frame clones are kept and a portion is missing. The sample records some 39,000 clones, about 80% being singletons. Specimen: Siglec-9- CD8+ T cells sorted from blood. These receptors were obtained from a human donor in good health.

DNA of the CDR3: TGTGCCAGCAGCCAAGAGGGGAGACAGGGCTATGAGCAGTTCTTC. Amino acid sequence: CASSQEGRQGYEQFF. The genes are TRBV4-2 and TRBJ2-1, with 7 nucleotides matching TRBD1. The germline gives CDR1 LGHNA, CDR2 YNFKEQ. The CDR3 has 15 residues. The junction had 7 bases not matched to a gene; V was cut back by 0 bases and J by 8 bases.

The genes are TRBV2 and TRBJ2-5, with 14 positions matching TRBD2. The J segment lost 2 bases and the V segment lost 4 bases, leaving 12 bases of the junction unmatched. This CDR3 is built from 19 residues. In germline, CDR1 is SNHLY, CDR2 FYNNEI. CDR3 amino acids: CASSGTPGLAGEEQETQYF. The CDR3 bases are TGTGCCAGCAGTGGGACTCCGGGACTAGCGGGAGAAGAACAAGAGACCCAGTACTTC.

The chain carries TRBV11-3 and TRBJ2-1; the D call may be TRBD1 or TRBD2 (5 bases each). The CDR3 is 14 residues long. The V end lost 6 bases, the J end lost 8 bases, and 17 bases lay between the germline ends. Germline CDR1 reads SGHNT; CDR2 reads YENEEA. The CDR3 sequence is CASSPYFGAHEQFF. For the CDR3, the DNA is TGTGCCAGCAGTCCCTATTTCGGGGCACATGAGCAGTTCTTC.

CDR3 sequence reads: CASSQDIAGEAYEQFF. The CDR3 nucleotides read TGTGCCAGCAGCCAAGATATAGCGGGAGAGGCCTATGAGCAGTTCTTC. The chain uses TRBV4-2 and TRBJ2-1; TRBD2 agrees at 9 bases. The V gene's germline CDR1 is LGHNA and CDR2 YNFKEQ. The CDR3 spans 16 residues. The J segment lost 8 bases and the V segment lost 0 bases, leaving 8 bases of the junction unmatched.

The genes are TRBV11-2 and TRBJ2-5, with 9 bases matching TRBD2. Germline lookup yields CDR1 SGHAT and CDR2 FQNNGV. J lost 3 bases, V lost 5 bases, and 4 bases had no gene match. The CDR3 has 14 amino acids. CDR3 protein: CASSASGMEETQYF. CDR3 coding DNA: TGTGCCAGCAGCGCTAGCGGGATGGAAGAGACCCAGTACTTC.

The chain is built from TRBV7-9 and TRBJ2-2; no clear D gene. V dropped 5 bases and J dropped 1 base, with 17 bases sitting between them. The CDR3 is 17 amino acids. From germline, CDR1 is SEHNR and CDR2 FQNEAQ (reference sequence). The CDR3 reads CASSDMGYSENTGELFF. The CDR3 region has the DNA TGTGCCAGCAGCGATATGGGCTACAGCGAGAACACCGGGGAGCTGTTTTTT.

The chain links TRBV4-1 to TRBJ1-4; D is ambiguous. V was shortened by 0 bases and J by 2 bases, with 13 bases between the two germline ends. The germline V gene encodes CDR1 MGHRA and CDR2 YSYEKL. CDR3 length: 17 residues. CDR3 sequence: CASSQDGGSGTNEKLFF. CDR3 nucleotide sequence: TGCGCCAGCAGCCAAGACGGAGGAAGTGGCACTAATGAAAAACTGTTTTTT.

The rearrangement links TRBV19 to TRBJ1-5; 7 nucleotides match TRBD1. The CDR3 is 15 amino acids. Germline loops: CDR1 LNHDA, CDR2 SQIVND (reference sequence). The V segment lost 7 bases and the J segment 1 base; nucleotides outside the gene matches: 7. The CDR3: CASTLDRESNQPQHF. The CDR3 DNA reads as TGTGCCAGTACCCTAGACAGGGAGAGCAATCAGCCCCAGCATTTT.

The V call is TRBV9, the J call TRBJ2-5, with TRBD1 identical over 10 bases. Germline CDR1 SGDLS, CDR2 YYNGEE. V was pared by 3 bases and J by 4 bases, with 6 bases of the junction left unmatched. The CDR3 sequence is 15 residues long. CDR3 region: CASSGGQGLGETQYF. The DNA for the CDR3 is TGTGCCAGCAGCGGGGGACAGGGGCTTGGAGAGACCCAGTACTTC.

This clone was detected a few times. This chain's CDR3 is CASSQPGQGARGYTF. DNA of the CDR3: TGTGCCAGCAGCCAGCCGGGACAGGGGGCACGAGGCTACACCTTC. The J gene is TRBJ1-2, the V gene TRBV7-9; 12 bases are a match to TRBD1. V gave up 5 bases and J gave up 8 bases; unmatched junction bases: 9. Germline-derived CDR1 and CDR2 are SEHNR and FQNEAQ (reference sequence). CDR3 length: 15 amino acids.

The rearrangement links TRBV2 to TRBJ2-7; D may be TRBD1 (6 bases). The CDR3 totals 16 residues. Per the germline V gene, CDR1 is SNHLY and CDR2 is FYNNEI. V dropped 0 bases and J dropped 3 bases, with 15 bases sitting between them. CDR3 DNA: TGTGCCAGCAGTGAAGCGCGCAAACAGGGCATCTACGAGCAGTACTTC. As protein: CASSEARKQGIYEQYF.

The chain joins TRBV7-9 to TRBJ2-3; TRBD2 agrees at 8 bases. The CDR3 covers 16 residues. Per the germline V gene, CDR1 is SEHNR and CDR2 is FQNEAQ (reference sequence). V was clipped by 3 bases and J by 0 bases; unmatched bases: 5. The CDR3 spells CASSLTSAASTDTQYF. The CDR3 DNA is TGTGCCAGCAGCTTGACTAGCGCTGCTAGCACAGATACGCAGTATTTT.

The J gene is TRBJ1-5, the V gene TRBV21-1; the table's D call, TRBD1, has no DNA check behind it. TRBV21-1 is termed a pseudogene. The CDR3 consists of 16 residues. CDR3 sequence reads: CASPMARVWSNQPQHF. CDR3 nucleotides: TGTGCCAGCCCGATGGCCAGGGTTTGGAGCAATCAGCCCCAGCATTTT.

The chain links TRBV19 to TRBJ2-1; the match to TRBD2 covers 8 bases. CDR1 LNHDA and CDR2 SQIVND come from the germline V gene (reference sequence). The CDR3 runs 15 residues. The V gene end was trimmed by 1 base and the J gene end by 7 bases; junction bases not matched to a gene: 6. The CDR3 region has the DNA TGTGCCAGTAGTATAGTAGGGACTAGTGGAAATGAGCAGTTCTTC. Its translation is CASSIVGTSGNEQFF.

The J gene is TRBJ2-7, the V gene TRBV4-1; possible D gene TRBD1, 5 bases. The CDR3 sequence is 17 residues long. The V and J ends lost 0 bases and 3 bases respectively, with 18 bases between them. CDR1 MGHRA and CDR2 YSYEKL come from the germline V gene. The CDR3 region is CASSQDIGAKLLYEQYF. The DNA of the CDR3 is TGCGCCAGCAGCCAAGACATTGGGGCCAAGCTACTCTACGAGCAGTACTTC.

This clone was recorded a few times. The chain couples TRBV6-1 to TRBJ1-2; the match to TRBD1 covers 7 bases. This CDR3 spans 13 amino acids. With 3 bases clipped from V and 4 bases from J, the junction kept 2 bases outside the gene matches. CDR1 and CDR2 from the germline V gene are MNHNS and SASEGT. The CDR3 sequence is CASSEDRIYGYTF. The CDR3 bases are TGTGCCAGCAGTGAGGACAGGATCTATGGCTACACCTTC.

V is TRBV29-1 and J is TRBJ1-1, with D uncertain. CDR3 length: 10 amino acids. Deletions cut 8 bases from V and 1 base from J, with 5 bases between. Looked up from germline, CDR1 is SQVTM and CDR2 is ANQGSEA. This CDR3 reads CSWGNTEAFF. CDR3 nucleotide sequence: TGCAGCTGGGGGAACACTGAAGCTTTCTTT.

The chain is built from TRBV13 and TRBJ1-1, with TRBD1 as a possible D gene (6 bases). Germline lookup yields CDR1 PRHDT and CDR2 FYEKMQ (reference sequence). Deletions cut 5 bases from V and 0 bases from J, with 13 bases between. This CDR3 region has 15 residues. CDR3 region: CASSPDQGMNTEAFF. The CDR3 DNA reads as TGTGCCAGCAGCCCAGATCAGGGGATGAACACTGAAGCTTTCTTT.

J is TRBJ2-7 and V is TRBV30; 10 bases are shared with TRBD1. Germline V gene data show CDR1 as GTSNPN and CDR2 as SVGIG (reference sequence). Trimming at V came to 5 bases and at J to 5 bases, leaving 0 bases not matched to a gene. The CDR3 loop spans 11 amino acids. The CDR3 sequence: CAWGQGDEQYF. CDR3 bases: TGTGCCTGGGGACAGGGGGACGAGCAGTACTTC.

CDR3 DNA: TGTGCCAGCAGCCTGTCAATCGGCGGCGGACCGACCTATGGCTACACCTTC. Translated, it gives CASSLSIGGGPTYGYTF. The chain uses TRBV11-2 and TRBJ1-2; D gene uncertain. CDR1 and CDR2 (germline): SGHAT, FQNNGV. V was pared by 5 bases and J by 4 bases, with 23 bases between. The CDR3 extends over 17 amino acids.

The chain recombines TRBV5-6 with TRBJ2-7, with D perhaps assigned TRBD1 or TRBD2 (7 bases each). Per the germline V gene, CDR1 is SGHDT and CDR2 is YYEEEE. Trimming took off 3 bases at V and 3 bases at J, with 10 bases between the two ends. The CDR3 is 13 amino acids. CDR3 in amino acids: CASSSGGVYEQYF. CDR3 coding DNA: TGTGCCAGCAGCTCAGGGGGGGTCTACGAGCAGTACTTC. Together with reference TRBV5-6 and TRBJ2-7, the CDR3 gives the full variable domain: DAGVTQSPTHLIKTRGQQVTLRCSPKSGHDTVSWYQQALGQGPQFIFQYYEEEERQRGNFPDRFSGHQFPNYSSELNVNALLLGDSALYLCASSSGGVYEQYFGPGTRLTVT.

This clone was detected a few times. The chain joins TRBV27 to TRBJ2-2; D might be TRBD2 (6 bases). Deletions cut 0 bases from V and 4 bases from J, with 12 bases between. The CDR3 is made up of 16 amino acids. CDR1 MNHEY and CDR2 SMNVEV come from the germline V gene (reference sequence). CDR3 residues: CASSLSGGSFTGELFF. The CDR3 DNA is TGTGCCAGCAGTTTATCGGGGGGTAGCTTCACCGGGGAGCTGTTTTTT.

The rearrangement uses TRBV5-6 and TRBJ2-7, with TRBD2 matching 8 bases. Germline V gene sequence: CDR1 SGHDT, CDR2 YYEEEE. The V gene end was trimmed by 5 bases and the J gene end by 3 bases; junction bases not matched to a gene: 7. The CDR3 spans 14 residues. The CDR3 spells CASRVSGVLYEQYF. CDR3 coding DNA: TGTGCCAGCAGAGTTAGCGGGGTACTCTACGAGCAGTACTTC.

CDR3 protein: CASSPNFGGVYNEQFF. The CDR3 nucleotides read TGTGCCAGCAGCCCGAACTTTGGCGGTGTCTACAATGAGCAGTTCTTC. V usage is TRBV13 and J usage is TRBJ2-1, with D hard to call. With 5 bases removed from V and 3 bases from J, the gap between germline ends came to 17 bases. Germline V gives CDR1 PRHDT, CDR2 FYEKMQ (reference sequence). This CDR3 region has 16 residues.

The chain couples TRBV4-1 to TRBJ2-7; either TRBD1 or TRBD2 may fit D (5 bases each). The CDR3 has 15 amino acids. Trimming cost V 4 bases and J 4 bases, with 17 bases left between them. Germline V CDR1 and CDR2: MGHRA, YSYEKL. The CDR3 bases are TGCGCCAGCAGCCCCAAAGCAGGGAGTCCTTACGAGCAGTACTTC. This gives the protein CASSPKAGSPYEQYF.

The chain combines TRBV7-9 with TRBJ2-2; D unresolved. Trimming took off 1 base at V and 0 bases at J, with 6 bases between the two ends. Germline V lookup: CDR1 SEHNR, CDR2 FQNEAQ (reference sequence). This CDR3 is built from 15 residues. The CDR3 reads CASSLDTSNTGELFF. The CDR3 DNA sequence: TGTGCCAGCAGCTTAGACACTTCGAACACCGGGGAGCTGTTTTTT.